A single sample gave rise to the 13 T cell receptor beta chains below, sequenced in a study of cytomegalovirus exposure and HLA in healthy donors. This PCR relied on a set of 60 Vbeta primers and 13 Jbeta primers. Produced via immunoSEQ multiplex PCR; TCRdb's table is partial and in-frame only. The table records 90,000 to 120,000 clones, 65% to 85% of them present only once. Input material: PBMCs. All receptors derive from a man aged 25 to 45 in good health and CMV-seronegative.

The DNA of the CDR3 is TGCAGCGTTGATACCTTGGGCCTTGACAGGGGTGGCTATGGCTACACCTTC. This gives the protein CSVDTLGLDRGGYGYTF. The gene calls are TRBV29-1 and TRBJ1-2, with TRBD1 identical over 8 bases. The V and J ends lost 3 bases and 4 bases, in that order; junction bases with no gene match: 16. CDR1 SQVTM and CDR2 ANQGSEA come from the germline V gene. The CDR3 length is 17 residues.

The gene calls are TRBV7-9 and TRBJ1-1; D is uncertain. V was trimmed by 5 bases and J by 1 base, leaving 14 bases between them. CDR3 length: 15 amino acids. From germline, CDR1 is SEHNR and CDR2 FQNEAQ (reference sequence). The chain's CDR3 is CASSLTLGENTEAFF. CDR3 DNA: TGTGCCAGCAGCCTCACGCTCGGGGAGAACACTGAAGCTTTCTTT.

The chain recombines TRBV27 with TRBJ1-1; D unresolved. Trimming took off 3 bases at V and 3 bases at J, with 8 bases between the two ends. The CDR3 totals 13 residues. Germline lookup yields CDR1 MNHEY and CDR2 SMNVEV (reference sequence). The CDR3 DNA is TGTGCCAGCAGTTTGAACACCCACACTGAAGCTTTCTTT. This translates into CASSLNTHTEAFF.

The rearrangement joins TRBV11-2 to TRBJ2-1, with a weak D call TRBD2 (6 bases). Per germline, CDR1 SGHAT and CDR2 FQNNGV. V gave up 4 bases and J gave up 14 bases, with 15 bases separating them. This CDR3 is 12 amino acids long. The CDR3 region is CASSSRDWQEFF. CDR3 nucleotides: TGTGCCAGCAGCTCAAGGGACTGGCAGGAGTTCTTC.

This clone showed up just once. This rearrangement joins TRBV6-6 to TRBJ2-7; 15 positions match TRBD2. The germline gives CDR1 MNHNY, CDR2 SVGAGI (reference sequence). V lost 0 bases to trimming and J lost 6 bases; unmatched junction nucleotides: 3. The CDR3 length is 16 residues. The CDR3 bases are TGTGCCAGCAGTTACTCGGGGACTAGCGGGAGGAGCGAGCAGTACTTC. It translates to CASSYSGTSGRSEQYF.

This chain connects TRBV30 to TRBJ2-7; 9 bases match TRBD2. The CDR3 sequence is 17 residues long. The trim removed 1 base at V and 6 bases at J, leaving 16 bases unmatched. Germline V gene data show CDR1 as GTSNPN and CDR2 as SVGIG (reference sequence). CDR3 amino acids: CAWSAWGLAGGRVEQYF. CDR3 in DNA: TGTGCCTGGAGTGCGTGGGGCCTAGCCGGCGGGAGGGTCGAGCAGTACTTC.

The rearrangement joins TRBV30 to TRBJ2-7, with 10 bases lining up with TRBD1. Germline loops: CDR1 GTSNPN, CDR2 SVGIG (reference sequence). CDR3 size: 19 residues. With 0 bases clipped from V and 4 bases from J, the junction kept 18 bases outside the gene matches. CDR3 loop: CAWSVLRDRGHLYSYEQYF. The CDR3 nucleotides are TGTGCCTGGAGTGTACTTCGGGACAGGGGACACCTATACTCTTACGAGCAGTACTTC. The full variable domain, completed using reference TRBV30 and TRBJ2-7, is SQTIHQWPATLVQPVGSPLSLECTVEGTSNPNLYWYRQAAGRGLQLLFYSVGIGQISSEVPQNLSASRPQDRQFILSSKKLLLSDSGFYLCAWSVLRDRGHLYSYEQYFGPGTRLTVT.

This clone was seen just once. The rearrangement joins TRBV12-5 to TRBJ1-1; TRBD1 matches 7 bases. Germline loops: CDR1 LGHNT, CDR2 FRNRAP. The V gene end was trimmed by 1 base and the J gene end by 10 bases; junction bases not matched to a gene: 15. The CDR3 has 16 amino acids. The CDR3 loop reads CASGLDPSGQTLGAFF. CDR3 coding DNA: TGTGCTAGTGGTTTGGACCCCTCGGGACAGACGTTAGGAGCTTTCTTT.

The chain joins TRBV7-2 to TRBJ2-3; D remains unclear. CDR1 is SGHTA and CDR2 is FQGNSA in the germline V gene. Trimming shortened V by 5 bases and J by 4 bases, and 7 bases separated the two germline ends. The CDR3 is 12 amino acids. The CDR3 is CASSPPADTQYF. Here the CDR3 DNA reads TGTGCCAGCAGCCCCCCCGCAGATACGCAGTATTTT.

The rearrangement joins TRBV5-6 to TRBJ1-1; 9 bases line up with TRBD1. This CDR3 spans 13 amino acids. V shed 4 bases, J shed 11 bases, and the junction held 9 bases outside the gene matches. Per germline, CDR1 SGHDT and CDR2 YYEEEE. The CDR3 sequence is CASSLPGQGIAFF. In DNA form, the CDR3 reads TGTGCCAGCAGCCTCCCGGGACAGGGAATTGCTTTCTTT.

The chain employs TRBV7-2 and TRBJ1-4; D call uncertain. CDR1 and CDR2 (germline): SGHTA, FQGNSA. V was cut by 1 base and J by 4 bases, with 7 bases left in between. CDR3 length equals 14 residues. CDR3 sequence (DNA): TGTGCCAGCAGCTTAGGGCAGGTTAATGAAAAACTGTTTTTT. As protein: CASSLGQVNEKLFF.

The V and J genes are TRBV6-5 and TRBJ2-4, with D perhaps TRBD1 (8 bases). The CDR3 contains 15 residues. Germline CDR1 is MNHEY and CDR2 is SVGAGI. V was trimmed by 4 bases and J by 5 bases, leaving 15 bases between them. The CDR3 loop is CASSSYRGGQNIQYF. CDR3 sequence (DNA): TGTGCCAGCAGTTCCTACAGGGGGGGCCAAAACATTCAGTACTTC.

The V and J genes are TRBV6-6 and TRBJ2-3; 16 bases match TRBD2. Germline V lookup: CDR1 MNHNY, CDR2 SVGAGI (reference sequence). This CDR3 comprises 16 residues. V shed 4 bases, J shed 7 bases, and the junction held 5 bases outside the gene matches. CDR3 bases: TGTGCCAGCAGTTCACCGGGACTAGCGGGAGGGTATACGCAGTATTTT. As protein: CASSSPGLAGGYTQYF.